The entry that follows covers one T cell receptor beta chain sequence. This receptor's antigen is unknown. No quality values exist for individual bases; no much larger clone is one base distant. Whole blood was collected in K2EDTA tubes by collaborating institutions according to the institutions' own protocols. Collaborator samples were shipped for TCRbeta analysis as frozen whole blood, isolated PBMCs, or DNA extracted from either sample type. Trimming removed 6 bases from V and 6 bases from J; the gene matches leave 5 bases unexplained. CDR1 PRHDT and CDR2 FYEKMQ are derived from the germline V gene (reference sequence). Counted from cysteine to phenylalanine, this CDR3 has 13 amino acids. The CDR3 DNA has 39 bases and is translated from base 1. This sample stems from a study of blood T cell repertoires in COVID-19 (TCRdb year 2020). With regard to the full study: Samples covering the acute and convalescent phases of COVID-19 were provided by collaborators in the United States, Italy and Spain. The prospective study material was composed of cDNA or gDNA derived from T cells, B-cell-depleted T cells, or PBMCs. The dataset comprised deeply sampled blood TCRbeta repertoires from subjects exposed to, actively infected with, or recovered from COVID-19. The repertoires were released in a freely available public database meant as a resource for research on the immune response to SARS-CoV-2. The samples were drawn from the first 160 participants of the ongoing ImmuneRACE study and from 950 to 1,500 subjects provided by 6 global collaborators. A de-identified subject ID, COVID-19 status, age in years and sex were almost always included in the sample metadata. Where HLA class I and class II types were available, the types were taken from metadata supplied by the sample provider, not from assay-based typing. The study at large found these results: Clinical and demographic metadata were provided uncurated, with the amount varying by source and participant.

TCRbeta CDR3 regions were amplified from genomic DNA using the immunoSEQ Assay, a bias-controlled multiplex PCR. The original pipeline was this. Nucleated cell counts per sample were estimated from amplification of reference gene primers within the assay. Sequence reads were collapsed and filtered to measure the absolute abundance of every unique TCRbeta CDR3 rearrangement. For each sample, productive Simpson clonality was calculated by taking the square root of Simpson's diversity index across productive rearrangements. As stored in TCRdb, this immuneACCESS dataset retains in-frame rearrangements with V and J assigned. A fraction of the clones does not appear; measured against another copy, unresolved V genes explain less than half of the discrepancy, and the remainder lacks a known reason. V and J calls and clone size are as listed in that table; D and trimming were resolved from the DNA. For this sample there are around 100,000 clones; around 84% appear just once. Of the sample, about 12% falls within the top ten clones.

The sample consisted of peripheral blood. This receptor was taken from a human donor in a cohort sampled during active COVID-19. The V gene is TRBV13 and the J gene is TRBJ1-2, and 9 junction bases match TRBD1. The CDR3 here reads CASRHRDRDGYTF. The nucleotide sequence is given as TGTGCCAGCAGGCACCGGGACAGGGATGGCTACACCTTC.